This record covers a single T cell receptor beta chain. Seattle participants joined during active infection and were tracked over time. These data originate in a study of blood T cell repertoires in COVID-19. Study context: From the United States, Italy and Spain came samples of acute and convalescent COVID-19. PBMCs, B-cell-depleted T cells, or T cells provided the cDNA or gDNA that made up the material.

Generated by immunoSEQ multiplex PCR, the TCRdb table keeps only in-frame clones and is missing some. The sample lists 150,000 to 200,000 clones; 70% to 90% were seen once. Germline CDR1 and CDR2: MDHEN and SYDVKM. Trimming at V came to 4 bases and at J to 3 bases, leaving 5 bases not matched to a gene. The CDR3 spans 15 residues. The TCR was taken from a woman aged 80 or older with COVID-19, enrolled during active disease. The chain recombines TRBV28 with TRBJ1-1; 10 positions agree with TRBD1. Sequencing was carried out using peripheral blood. The CDR3 reads CASSSAGTGDTEAFF. The CDR3 nucleotides read TGTGCCAGCAGTTCCGCCGGGACAGGGGACACTGAAGCTTTCTTT.